This T cell receptor (beta chain) was identified during a study of control samples from healthy donors and cancer patients. Germline CDR1 reads LGHNA; CDR2 reads YNFKEQ. Trimming cost V 1 base and J 1 base, with 8 bases left between them. The CDR3 consists of 15 residues. Clones were read by immunoSEQ multiplex PCR, and TCRdb kept only the in-frame ones, dropping some. The sample has under 80,000 clones, roughly 92% seen once. Sequencing was done on a sample of blood. The TCR sequence derives from a woman in her thirties or forties in good health. The chain uses TRBV4-2 and TRBJ1-5; D unresolved. This chain's CDR3 is CASSQGTVSNQPQHF. The CDR3 bases are TGTGCCAGCAGCCAAGGGACGGTCAGCAATCAGCCCCAGCATTTT.